The source of this TCR beta chain is a study of blood T cell repertoires in COVID-19. Study-level information: Samples taken during acute and convalescent COVID-19 were collected in the United States, Italy and Spain. PBMCs, B-cell-depleted T cells, or T cells were the source of the cDNA or gDNA that made up the material.

Per the authors' pipeline: Reference gene primer amplification gave estimated nucleated cell counts. Sequencing used immunoSEQ multiplex PCR; TCRdb keeps in-frame clones, though not all of them. The D gene and trimming were derived from the DNA, and the V and J assignments and clone size from that table. This table holds roughly 390,000 clones, around 87% found once. Seattle's enrolled individuals joined amid active infection and were then monitored longitudinally. The CDR3 is 14 residues long. CDR1 LNHDA and CDR2 SQIVND come from the germline V gene (reference sequence). V gave up 5 bases and J gave up 1 base; unmatched junction bases: 2.

The sequenced sample consisted of peripheral blood. The V and J genes are TRBV19 and TRBJ1-5, with 7 bases aligning to TRBD1. The receptor comes from a woman between 25 and 40 years old with COVID-19, enrolled during active disease. CDR3: CASSADRSNQPQHF. Written as DNA, the CDR3 is TGTGCCAGTAGTGCGGACAGGAGCAATCAGCCCCAGCATTTT.